The T cell receptor (beta chain) described here comes from a study of blood T cell repertoires in COVID-19. Study-wide context: Acute-phase and convalescent COVID-19 samples originated in the United States, Italy and Spain.

Authors' processing steps: For nucleated cells, counts were estimated from reference gene primer amplification. TCRdb's copy holds only in-frame clones and misses some; the assay was immunoSEQ multiplex PCR. V and J calls and clone size are given by that table; D and trimming were obtained from the DNA. This sample has a few hundred thousand clones, with roughly 80% found just once. The germline V gene encodes CDR1 MDHEN and CDR2 SYDVKM. The V end lost 2 bases, the J end lost 5 bases, and 9 bases lay between the germline ends. CDR3 length equals 13 residues. The sequence was obtained from a woman younger than 35 with acute or convalescent COVID-19. This sequence joins TRBV28 and TRBJ2-5, with a possible D match to TRBD2 (5 bases). What was sequenced was peripheral blood. CDR3 region: CASSLPSWETQYF. The CDR3 DNA reads TGTGCCAGCAGTTTACCTAGCTGGGAGACCCAGTACTTC.